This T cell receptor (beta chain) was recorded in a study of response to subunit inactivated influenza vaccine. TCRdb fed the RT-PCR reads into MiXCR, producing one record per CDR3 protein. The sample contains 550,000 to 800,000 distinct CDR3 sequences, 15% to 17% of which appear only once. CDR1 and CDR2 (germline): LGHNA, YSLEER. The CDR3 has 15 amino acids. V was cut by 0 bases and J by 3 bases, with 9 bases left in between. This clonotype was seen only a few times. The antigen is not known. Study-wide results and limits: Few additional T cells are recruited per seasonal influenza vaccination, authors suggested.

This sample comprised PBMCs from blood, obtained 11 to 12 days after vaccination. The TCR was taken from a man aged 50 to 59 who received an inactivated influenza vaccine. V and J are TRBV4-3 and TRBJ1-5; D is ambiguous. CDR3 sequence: CASSQDAAINQPQHF. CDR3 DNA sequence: TGCGCCAGCAGCCAAGATGCAGCGATCAATCAGCCCCAGCATTTT.